This section outlines one T cell receptor beta chain sequence together with its context. This sample is part of a study of T cell changes during pregnancy in multiple sclerosis. Sequencing used immunoSEQ multiplex PCR; TCRdb keeps in-frame clones, though not all of them. The repertoire holds under 110,000 clones, with around 93% as singletons. CDR1 and CDR2 (germline): GTSNPN, SVGIG (reference sequence). The CDR3 has 13 residues. V was pared by 3 bases and J by 2 bases, with 0 bases of the junction left unmatched. The origin of this receptor is a female donor with multiple sclerosis, enrolled in a pregnancy study. The chain couples TRBV30 to TRBJ2-7, with TRBD2 matching over 11 bases. Sample: peripheral blood, taken after pregnancy. CDR3 protein: CAWRGLAAYEQYF. The CDR3 bases are TGTGCCTGGAGGGGACTAGCGGCCTACGAGCAGTACTTC.